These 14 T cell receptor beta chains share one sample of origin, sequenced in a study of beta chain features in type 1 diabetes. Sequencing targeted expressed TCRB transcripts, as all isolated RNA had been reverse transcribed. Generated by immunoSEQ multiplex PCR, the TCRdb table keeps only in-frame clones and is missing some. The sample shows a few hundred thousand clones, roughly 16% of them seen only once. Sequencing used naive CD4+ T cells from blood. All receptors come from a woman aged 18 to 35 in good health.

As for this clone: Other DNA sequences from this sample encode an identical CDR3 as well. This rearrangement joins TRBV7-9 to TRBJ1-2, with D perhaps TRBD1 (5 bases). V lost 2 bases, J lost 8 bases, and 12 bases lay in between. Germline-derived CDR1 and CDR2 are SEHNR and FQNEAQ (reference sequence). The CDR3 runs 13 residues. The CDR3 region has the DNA TGTGCCAGCAGCTTACAGGGAGCGGGGGGCTACACCTTC. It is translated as CASSLQGAGGYTF.

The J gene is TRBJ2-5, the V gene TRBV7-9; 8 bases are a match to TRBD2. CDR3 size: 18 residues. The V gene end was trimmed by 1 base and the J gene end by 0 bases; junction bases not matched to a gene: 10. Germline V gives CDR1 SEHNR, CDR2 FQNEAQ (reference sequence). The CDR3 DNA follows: TGTGCCAGCAGCTTAGGGTGGAGAGCGGGAGCTCACCAAGAGACCCAGTACTTC. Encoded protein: CASSLGWRAGAHQETQYF.

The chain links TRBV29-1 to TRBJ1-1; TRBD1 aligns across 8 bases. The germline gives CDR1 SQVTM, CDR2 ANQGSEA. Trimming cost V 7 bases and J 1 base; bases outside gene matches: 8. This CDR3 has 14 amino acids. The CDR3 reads CSGGQVIGNTEAFF. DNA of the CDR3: TGCAGCGGGGGACAGGTCATTGGGAACACTGAAGCTTTCTTT. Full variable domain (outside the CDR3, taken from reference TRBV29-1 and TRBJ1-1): SAVISQKPSRDICQRGTSLTIQCQVDSQVTMMFWYRQQPGQSLTLIATANQGSEATYESGFVIDKFPISRPNLTFSTLTVSNMSPEDSSIYLCSGGQVIGNTEAFFGQGTRLTVV.

The CDR3 sequence: CASSAPIALGEQFF. The DNA for the CDR3 is TGTGCCAGCAGCGCCCCAATTGCACTAGGGGAGCAGTTCTTC. V usage is TRBV25-1 and J usage is TRBJ2-1; a possible D gene is TRBD2 (5 bases). Per the germline V gene, CDR1 is MGHDK and CDR2 is SYGVNS. V lost 6 bases to trimming and J lost 10 bases, with 19 bases between them. The CDR3 runs 14 residues. Full variable domain (outside the CDR3, taken from reference TRBV25-1 and TRBJ2-1): EADIYQTPRYLVIGTGKKITLECSQTMGHDKMYWYQQDPGMELHLIHYSYGVNSTEKGDLSSESTVSRIRTEHFPLTLESARPSHTSQYLCASSAPIALGEQFFGPGTRLTVL.

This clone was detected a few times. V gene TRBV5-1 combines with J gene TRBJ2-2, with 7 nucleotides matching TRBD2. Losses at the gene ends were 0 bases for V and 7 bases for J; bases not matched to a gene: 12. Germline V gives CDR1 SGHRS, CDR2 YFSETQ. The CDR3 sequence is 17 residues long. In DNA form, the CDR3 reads TGCGCCAGCAGCTTGGTTGCAGCGGGGCCCGGCGGCGGGGAGCTGTTTTTT. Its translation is CASSLVAAGPGGGELFF.

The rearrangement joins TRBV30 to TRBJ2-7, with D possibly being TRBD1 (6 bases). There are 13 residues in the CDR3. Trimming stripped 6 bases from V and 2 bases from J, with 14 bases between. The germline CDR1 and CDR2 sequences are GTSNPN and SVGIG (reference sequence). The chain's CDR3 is CACRWNRAYEQYF. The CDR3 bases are TGTGCCTGTCGATGGAACAGGGCCTACGAGCAGTACTTC.

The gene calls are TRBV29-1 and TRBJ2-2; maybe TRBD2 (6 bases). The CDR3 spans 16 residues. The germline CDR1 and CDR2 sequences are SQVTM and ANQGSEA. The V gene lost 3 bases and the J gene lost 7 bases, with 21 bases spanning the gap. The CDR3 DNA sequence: TGCAGCGTTGATCGCCCGGCCGGGGGTTATAGCGGGGAGCTGTTTTTT. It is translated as CSVDRPAGGYSGELFF.

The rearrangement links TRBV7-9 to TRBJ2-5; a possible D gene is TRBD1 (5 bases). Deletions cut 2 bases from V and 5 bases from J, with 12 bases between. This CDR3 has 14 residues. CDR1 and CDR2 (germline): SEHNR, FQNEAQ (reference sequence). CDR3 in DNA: TGTGCCAGCAGCTTATTGCAGGGTGGTGAGACCCAGTACTTC. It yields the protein CASSLLQGGETQYF. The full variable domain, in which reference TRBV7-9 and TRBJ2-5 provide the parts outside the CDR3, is DTGVSQNPRHKITKRGQNVTFRCDPISEHNRLYWYRQTLGQGPEFLTYFQNEAQLEKSRLLSDRFSAERPKGSFSTLEIQRTEQGDSAMYLCASSLLQGGETQYFGPGTRLLVL.

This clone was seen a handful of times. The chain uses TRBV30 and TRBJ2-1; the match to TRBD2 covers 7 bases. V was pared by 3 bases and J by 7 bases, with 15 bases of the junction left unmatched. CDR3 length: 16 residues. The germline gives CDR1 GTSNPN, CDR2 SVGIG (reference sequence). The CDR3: CAWRLRGASGKNEQFF. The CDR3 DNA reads TGTGCCTGGAGACTTCGAGGGGCTAGCGGAAAAAATGAGCAGTTCTTC. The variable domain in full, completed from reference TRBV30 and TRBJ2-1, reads SQTIHQWPATLVQPVGSPLSLECTVEGTSNPNLYWYRQAAGRGLQLLFYSVGIGQISSEVPQNLSASRPQDRQFILSSKKLLLSDSGFYLCAWRLRGASGKNEQFFGPGTRLTVL.

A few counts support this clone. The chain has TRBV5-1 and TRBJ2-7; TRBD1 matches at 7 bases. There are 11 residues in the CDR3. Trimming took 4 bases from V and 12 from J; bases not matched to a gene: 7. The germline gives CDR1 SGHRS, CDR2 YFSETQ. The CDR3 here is CASSLRGRWYF. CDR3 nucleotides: TGCGCCAGCAGCCTGAGGGGGCGGTGGTACTTC.

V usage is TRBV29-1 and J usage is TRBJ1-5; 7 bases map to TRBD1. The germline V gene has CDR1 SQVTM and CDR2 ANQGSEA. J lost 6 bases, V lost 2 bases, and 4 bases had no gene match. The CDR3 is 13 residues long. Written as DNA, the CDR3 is TGCAGCGTTGAAACAGGGGAGCGTCAGCCCCAGCATTTT. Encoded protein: CSVETGERQPQHF.

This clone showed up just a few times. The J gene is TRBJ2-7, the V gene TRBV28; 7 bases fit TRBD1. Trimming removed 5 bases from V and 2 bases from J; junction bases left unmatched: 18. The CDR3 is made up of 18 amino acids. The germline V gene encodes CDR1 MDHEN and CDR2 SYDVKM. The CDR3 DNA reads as TGTGCCAGCAGTGGCGAAGGGACAGTAGGACCCCTAACCTACGAGCAGTACTTC. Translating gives CASSGEGTVGPLTYEQYF.

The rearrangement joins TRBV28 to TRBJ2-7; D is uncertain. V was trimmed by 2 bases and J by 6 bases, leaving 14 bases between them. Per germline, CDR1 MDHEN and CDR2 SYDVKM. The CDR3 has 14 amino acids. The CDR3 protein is CASSLAVIRGEQYF. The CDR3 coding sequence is TGTGCCAGCAGTTTAGCGGTGATTCGTGGCGAGCAGTACTTC.

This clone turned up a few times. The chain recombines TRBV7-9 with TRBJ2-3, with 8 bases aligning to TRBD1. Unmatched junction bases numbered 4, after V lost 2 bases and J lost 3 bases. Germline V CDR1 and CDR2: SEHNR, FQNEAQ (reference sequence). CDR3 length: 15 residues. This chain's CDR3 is CASSLRTGGTDTQYF. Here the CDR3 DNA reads TGTGCCAGCAGCTTACGTACAGGGGGAACAGATACGCAGTATTTT.